The subject of this entry is one TCR beta chain. Its antigen remains unidentified. The sample comes from a study of cytomegalovirus exposure and HLA in healthy donors. Overall study results and limits: Reports showed the classifier diagnosing cytomegalovirus status with high specificity and sensitivity.

The PCR contained 60 Vbeta and 13 Jbeta primers. Data came from immunoSEQ multiplex PCR; TCRdb stores just in-frame clones and leaves some out. The table includes over 130,000 clones, over 80% detected once. The sequence derives from a female donor in good health and CMV-seronegative. Material for sequencing was PBMCs.

The CDR3 sequence is CASQDRGQGPQHF. In DNA form, the CDR3 reads TGTGCCAGTCAAGACAGGGGGCAAGGGCCCCAGCATTTT. The V gene is TRBV19, the J gene TRBJ1-5, with 10 bases matching TRBD1. The germline V gene has CDR1 LNHDA and CDR2 SQIVND (reference sequence). The V gene end was trimmed by 8 bases and the J gene end by 9 bases; junction bases not matched to a gene: 7. The CDR3 consists of 13 residues.